The present entry profiles one TCR beta chain with its context. This entry belongs to a study of T-cell reconstitution after alpha-beta-depleted transplantation in children. As it was prepared, the TCRbeta library received unique molecular identifiers. TCRdb reprocessed the PCR reads via MiXCR and lists one record per CDR3 protein. The sample has fewer than 1 million distinct CDR3 sequences, approximately 15% seen once. This clonotype originated in a male patient aged 10 to 17 who had a stem cell transplant for acute lymphoblastic leukemia, so the T cells may come from the graft donor. Sequenced here: PBMCs, mostly from graft donor cells, sampled 360 days after TCRalphabeta/CD19-depleted stem cell transplant.

The CDR3 DNA reads TGCGCCAGCAGCCCTGGTCCCCTTCTACGAACCGGGGAGCTGTTTTTT. Amino acids: CASSPGPLLRTGELFF. The genes are TRBV5-1 and TRBJ2-2; D gene ambiguous. The CDR3 runs to 16 residues. Germline values: CDR1 SGHRS, CDR2 YFSETQ. Trimming stripped 4 bases from V and 5 bases from J, with 18 bases between.